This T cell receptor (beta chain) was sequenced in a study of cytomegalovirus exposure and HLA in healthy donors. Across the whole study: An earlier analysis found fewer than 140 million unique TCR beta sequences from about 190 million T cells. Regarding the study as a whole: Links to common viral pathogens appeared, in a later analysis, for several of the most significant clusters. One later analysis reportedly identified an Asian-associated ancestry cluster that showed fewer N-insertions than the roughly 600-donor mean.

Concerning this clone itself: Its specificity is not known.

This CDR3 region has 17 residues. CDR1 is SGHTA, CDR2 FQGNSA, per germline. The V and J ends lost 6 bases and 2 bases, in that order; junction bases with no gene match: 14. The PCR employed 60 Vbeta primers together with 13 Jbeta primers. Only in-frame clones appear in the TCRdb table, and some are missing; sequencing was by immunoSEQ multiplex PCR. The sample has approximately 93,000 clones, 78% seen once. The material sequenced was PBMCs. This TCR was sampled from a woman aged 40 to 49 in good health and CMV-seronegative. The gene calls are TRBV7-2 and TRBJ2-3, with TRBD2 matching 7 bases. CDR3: CASSISGSSSYTDTQYF. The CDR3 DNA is TGTGCCAGCAGTATTAGCGGGTCGAGTTCGTACACAGATACGCAGTATTTT.